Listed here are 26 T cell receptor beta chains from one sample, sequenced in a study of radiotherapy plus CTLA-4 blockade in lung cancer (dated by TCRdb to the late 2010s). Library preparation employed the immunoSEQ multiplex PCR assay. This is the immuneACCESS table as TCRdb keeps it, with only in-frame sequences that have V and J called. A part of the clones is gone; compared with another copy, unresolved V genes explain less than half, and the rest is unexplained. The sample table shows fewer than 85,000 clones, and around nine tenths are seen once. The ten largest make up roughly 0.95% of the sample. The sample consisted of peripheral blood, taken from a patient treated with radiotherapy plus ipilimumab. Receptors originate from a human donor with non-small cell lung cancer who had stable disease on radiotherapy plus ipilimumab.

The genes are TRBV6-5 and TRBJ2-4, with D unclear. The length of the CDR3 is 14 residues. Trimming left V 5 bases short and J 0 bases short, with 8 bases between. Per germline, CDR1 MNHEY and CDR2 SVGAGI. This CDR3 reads CASSPRLAKNIQYF. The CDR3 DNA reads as TGTGCCAGCAGTCCGCGACTAGCCAAAAACATTCAGTACTTC.

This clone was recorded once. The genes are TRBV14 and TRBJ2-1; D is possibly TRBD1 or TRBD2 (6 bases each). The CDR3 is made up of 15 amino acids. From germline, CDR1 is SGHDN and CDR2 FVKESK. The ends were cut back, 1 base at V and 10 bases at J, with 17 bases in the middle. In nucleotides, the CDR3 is TGTGCCAGCAGCCAAGTAGGCCGCCAAGGGGGGGAGCAGTTCTTC. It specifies CASSQVGRQGGEQFF.

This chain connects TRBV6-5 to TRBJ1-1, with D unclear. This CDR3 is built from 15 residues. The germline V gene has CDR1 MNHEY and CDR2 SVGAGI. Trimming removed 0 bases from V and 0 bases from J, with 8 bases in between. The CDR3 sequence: CASSYSRNLNTEAFF. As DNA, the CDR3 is TGTGCCAGCAGTTACTCGAGGAATCTGAACACTGAAGCTTTCTTT.

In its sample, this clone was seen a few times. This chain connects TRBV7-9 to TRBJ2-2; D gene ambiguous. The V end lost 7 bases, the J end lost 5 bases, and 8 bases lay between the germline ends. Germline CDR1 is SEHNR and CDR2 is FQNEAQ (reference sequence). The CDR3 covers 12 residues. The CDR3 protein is CASTPSTGELFF. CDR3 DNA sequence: TGTGCCAGCACCCCCTCAACCGGGGAGCTGTTTTTT.

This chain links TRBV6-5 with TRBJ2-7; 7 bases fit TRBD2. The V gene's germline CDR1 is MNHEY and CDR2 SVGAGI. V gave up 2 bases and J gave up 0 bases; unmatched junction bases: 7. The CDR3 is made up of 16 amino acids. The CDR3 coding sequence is TGTGCCAGCAGTTACAGCGGGACGCCGAGCTCCTACGAGCAGTACTTC. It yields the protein CASSYSGTPSSYEQYF.

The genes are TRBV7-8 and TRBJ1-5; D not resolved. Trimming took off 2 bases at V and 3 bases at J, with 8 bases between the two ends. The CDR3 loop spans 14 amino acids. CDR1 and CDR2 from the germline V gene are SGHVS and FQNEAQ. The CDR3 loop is CASSLRLVNQPQHF. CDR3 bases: TGTGCCAGCAGCTTAAGGCTCGTCAATCAGCCCCAGCATTTT.

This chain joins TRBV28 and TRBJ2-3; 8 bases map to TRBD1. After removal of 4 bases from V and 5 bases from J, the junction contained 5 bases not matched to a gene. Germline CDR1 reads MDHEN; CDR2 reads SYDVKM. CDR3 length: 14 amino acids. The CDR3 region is CASSWGQVLDTQYF. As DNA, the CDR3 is TGTGCCAGCAGTTGGGGACAGGTACTAGATACGCAGTATTTT.

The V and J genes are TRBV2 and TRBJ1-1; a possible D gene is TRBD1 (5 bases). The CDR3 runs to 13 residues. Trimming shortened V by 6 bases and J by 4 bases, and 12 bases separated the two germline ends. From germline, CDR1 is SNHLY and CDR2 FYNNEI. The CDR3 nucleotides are TGTGCCAGCAGCATCCGTGGGGGCACTGAAGCTTTCTTT. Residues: CASSIRGGTEAFF.

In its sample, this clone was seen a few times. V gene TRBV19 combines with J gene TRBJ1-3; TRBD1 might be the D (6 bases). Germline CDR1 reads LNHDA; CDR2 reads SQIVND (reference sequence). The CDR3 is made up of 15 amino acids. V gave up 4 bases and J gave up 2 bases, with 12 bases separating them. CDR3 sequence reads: CASSKRTVPGNTIYF. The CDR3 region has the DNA TGTGCCAGTAGTAAAAGGACAGTGCCTGGAAACACCATATATTTT.

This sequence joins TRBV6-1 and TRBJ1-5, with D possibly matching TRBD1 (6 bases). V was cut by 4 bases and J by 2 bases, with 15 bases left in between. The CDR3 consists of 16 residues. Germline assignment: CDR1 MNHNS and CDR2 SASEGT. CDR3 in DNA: TGTGCCAGCAGTGCCAGGGGTGGGGTAGGCAATCAGCCCCAGCATTTT. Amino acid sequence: CASSARGGVGNQPQHF.

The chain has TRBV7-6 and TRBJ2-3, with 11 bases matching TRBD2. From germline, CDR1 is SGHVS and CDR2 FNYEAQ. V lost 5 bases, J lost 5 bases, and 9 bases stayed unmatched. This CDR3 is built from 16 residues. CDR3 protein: CASSLGVAGGLDTQYF. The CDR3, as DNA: TGTGCCAGCAGCCTCGGGGTAGCGGGGGGGCTAGATACGCAGTATTTT.

CDR3 amino acids: CASRLGQGAGQPQHF. Here the CDR3 DNA reads TGTGCCAGCAGACTCGGACAGGGGGCCGGTCAGCCCCAGCATTTT. V is TRBV6-1 and J is TRBJ1-5; 11 positions match TRBD1. The germline V gene encodes CDR1 MNHNS and CDR2 SASEGT. V dropped 6 bases and J dropped 6; count of bases not matched to a gene: 7. This CDR3 has 15 residues.

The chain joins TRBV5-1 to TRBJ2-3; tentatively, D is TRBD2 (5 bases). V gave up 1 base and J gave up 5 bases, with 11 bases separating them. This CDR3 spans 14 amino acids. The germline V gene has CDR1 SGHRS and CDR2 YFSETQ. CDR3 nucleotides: TGCGCCAGCAGCTTGTCGCTAGCAGAAGATACGCAGTATTTT. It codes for CASSLSLAEDTQYF.

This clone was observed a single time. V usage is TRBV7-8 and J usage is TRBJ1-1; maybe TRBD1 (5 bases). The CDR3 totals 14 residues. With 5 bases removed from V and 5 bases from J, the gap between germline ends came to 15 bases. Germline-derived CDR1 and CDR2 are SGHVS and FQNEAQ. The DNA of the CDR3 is TGTGCCAGCAGCCCCGTGGTCGCAGGGACTGAAGCTTTCTTT. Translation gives CASSPVVAGTEAFF.

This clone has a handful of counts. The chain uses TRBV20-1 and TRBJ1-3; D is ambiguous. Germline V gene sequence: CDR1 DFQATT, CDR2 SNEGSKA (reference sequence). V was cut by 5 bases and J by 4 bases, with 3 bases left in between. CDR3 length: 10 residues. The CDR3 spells CSALGNTIYF. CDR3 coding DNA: TGCAGTGCTCTGGGAAACACCATATATTTT.

Here the CDR3 DNA reads TGCGCCAGCAGCCAAGAGGCAGTCACCCTAATCAATAATTCACCCCTCCACTTT. It yields the protein CASSQEAVTLINNSPLHF. The chain combines TRBV4-1 with TRBJ1-6; no clear D gene. Trimming stripped 0 bases from V and 5 bases from J, with 17 bases between. The CDR3 runs to 18 residues. Germline values: CDR1 MGHRA, CDR2 YSYEKL.

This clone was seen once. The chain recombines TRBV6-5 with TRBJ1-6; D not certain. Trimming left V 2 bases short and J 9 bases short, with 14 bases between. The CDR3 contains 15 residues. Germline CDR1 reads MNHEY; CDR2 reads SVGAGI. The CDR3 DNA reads TGTGCCAGCAGTTACAATTCGGCCCCGATTTCACCCCTCCACTTT. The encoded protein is CASSYNSAPISPLHF.

The CDR3 DNA reads as TGTGCCAGTAGTGGGACTGGCGGGGGGGCCTGGGAGACCCAGTACTTC. This gives the protein CASSGTGGGAWETQYF. The gene calls are TRBV19 and TRBJ2-5; 9 bases are shared with TRBD2. Trimming at V came to 5 bases and at J to 5 bases, leaving 12 bases not matched to a gene. CDR1 is LNHDA and CDR2 is SQIVND in the germline V gene (reference sequence). The length of the CDR3 is 16 residues.

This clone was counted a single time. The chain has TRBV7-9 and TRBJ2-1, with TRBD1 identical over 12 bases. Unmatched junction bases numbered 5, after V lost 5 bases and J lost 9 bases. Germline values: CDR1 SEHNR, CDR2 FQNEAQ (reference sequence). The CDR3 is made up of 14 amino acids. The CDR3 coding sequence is TGTGCCAGCAGCCCAGGGACAGGGGGCAGTGAGCAGTTCTTC. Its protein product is CASSPGTGGSEQFF.

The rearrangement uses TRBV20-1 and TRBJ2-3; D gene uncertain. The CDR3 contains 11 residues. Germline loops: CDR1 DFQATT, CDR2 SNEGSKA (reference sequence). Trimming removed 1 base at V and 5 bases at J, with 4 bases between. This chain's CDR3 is CSARAGDTQYF. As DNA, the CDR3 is TGCAGTGCTAGAGCGGGAGATACGCAGTATTTT.

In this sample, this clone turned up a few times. The CDR3 DNA reads as TGTGCCATCAGTGAGTTCGTGAATGAGCAGTTCTTC. Translation: CAISEFVNEQFF. The chain combines TRBV10-3 with TRBJ2-1, with D unclear. Trimming stripped 1 base from V and 7 bases from J, with 5 bases between. Germline V gene lookup returns CDR1 ENHRY and CDR2 SYGVKD. This CDR3 is built from 12 residues.

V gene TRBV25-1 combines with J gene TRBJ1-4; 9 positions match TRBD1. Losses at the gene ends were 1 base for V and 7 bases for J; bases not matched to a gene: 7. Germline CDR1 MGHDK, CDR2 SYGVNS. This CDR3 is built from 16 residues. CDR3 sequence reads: CASSEWNRGLIEKLFF. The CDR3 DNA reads TGTGCCAGCAGTGAATGGAACAGGGGGCTGATTGAAAAACTGTTTTTT.

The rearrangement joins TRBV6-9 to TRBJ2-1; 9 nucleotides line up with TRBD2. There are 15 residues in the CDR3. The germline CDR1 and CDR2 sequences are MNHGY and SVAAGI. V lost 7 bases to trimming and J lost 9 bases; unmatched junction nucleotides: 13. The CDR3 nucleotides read TGTGCCAGCACTCCTCCAGCGGGGGGTCGGGGTGAGCAGTTCTTC. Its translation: CASTPPAGGRGEQFF.

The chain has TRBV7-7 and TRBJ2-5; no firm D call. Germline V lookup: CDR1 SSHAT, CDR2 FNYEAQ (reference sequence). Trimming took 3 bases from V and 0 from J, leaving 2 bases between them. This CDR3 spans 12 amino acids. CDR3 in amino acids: CASSLDQETQYF. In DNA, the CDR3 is TGTGCCAGCAGCTTGGACCAAGAGACCCAGTACTTC.

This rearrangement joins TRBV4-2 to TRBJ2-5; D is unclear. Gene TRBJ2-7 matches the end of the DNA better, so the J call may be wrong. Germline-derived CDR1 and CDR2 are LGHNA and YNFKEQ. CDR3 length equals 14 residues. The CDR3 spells CASSQVEGTYEQYF. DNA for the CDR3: TGTGCCAGCAGCCAAGTGGAAGGAACCTACGAGCAGTACTTC.

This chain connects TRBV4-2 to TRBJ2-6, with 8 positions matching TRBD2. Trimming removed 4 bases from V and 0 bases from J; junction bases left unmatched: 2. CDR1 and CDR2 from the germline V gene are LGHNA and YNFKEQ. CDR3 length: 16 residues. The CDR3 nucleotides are TGTGCCAGCAGCCCACGGGGGGGCTCTGGGGCCAACGTCCTGACTTTC. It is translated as CASSPRGGSGANVLTF.